The entry that follows covers one TCR beta chain sequence. Its cognate antigen has yet to be identified. No quality values exist for individual bases; no much larger clone is one base distant. The data stem from a study of blood T cell repertoires in COVID-19 (dated by TCRdb to the early 2020s). General notes on the study: The collaborator samples originated in the United States, Italy and Spain and spanned the acute and convalescent phases of COVID-19. The material from the prospective study consisted of cDNA or gDNA derived from T cells, B-cell-depleted T cells, or PBMCs. Deeply sampled blood TCRbeta repertoires from subjects exposed to, actively infected with, or recovered from COVID-19 were included in the dataset. A freely available public database, intended as a resource for researchers studying the immune response to SARS-CoV-2, is where the repertoires were released. The samples were drawn from the first 160 participants of the ongoing ImmuneRACE study and from more than 1,000 subjects provided by 6 global collaborators. Nearly every sample came with metadata listing a de-identified subject ID, COVID-19 status, age in years and sex. Where HLA class I and class II types were available, the types were taken from metadata supplied by the sample provider, not from assay-based typing. On the study overall, not on this receptor specifically: Clinical and demographic metadata were provided uncurated, with the amount varying by source and participant.

The collaborating institutions used their own protocols to collect whole blood in K2EDTA tubes. For TCRbeta analysis, collaborators shipped samples in one of three forms: frozen whole blood, isolated PBMCs, or DNA extracted from either of those sample types. TCRbeta CDR3 regions were amplified from genomic DNA using the immunoSEQ Assay, a bias-controlled multiplex PCR. The paper's data handling went like this. The number of nucleated cells in each sample was estimated from the amplification of reference gene primers within the assay. To quantify the absolute abundance of each unique TCRbeta CDR3 rearrangement, sequence reads were collapsed and filtered. For each sample, productive Simpson clonality was calculated as the square root of Simpson's diversity index across productive rearrangements. TCRdb limited this immuneACCESS table to in-frame rearrangements with V and J called. A share of clones is missing; checked studies link under half to unresolved V genes, and the rest is unexplained. V and J calls plus clone size are reproduced from that table; the DNA served to infer D and trimming. For this sample the table gives 50,000 or so clones, of which over 75% were detected only once. The top ten clonotypes cover roughly 7.1% of the sample.

Deletion took 4 bases off V and 0 bases off J, with a span of 10 bases between the germline ends. Including the terminal cysteine and phenylalanine, the CDR3 comprises 15 residues. Only CDR3 DNA is held: 45 bases, read in frame from base 1. CDR1 and CDR2 are drawn from the germline V gene (reference sequence): SSHAT, FNYEAQ. Material for sequencing was peripheral blood. The chain links TRBV7-7 with TRBJ2-1, with a weak D call of TRBD2 (5 bases match). This TCR came from a man in his fifties or sixties with active COVID-19. The CDR3 loop reads CASSSGSSSYNEQFF. The sequenced DNA is TGTGCCAGCAGCTCGGGGTCTAGCTCCTACAATGAGCAGTTCTTC.